Presented here are 31 T cell receptor beta chains from one specimen sequenced in a study of blood T cell repertoires in COVID-19. This table comes from immunoSEQ multiplex PCR, and its TCRdb copy is limited to in-frame clones, with some not included. The sample carries approximately 170,000 clones, about 74% recorded once. The sequenced sample consisted of peripheral blood. The receptor source for this set is a woman at least 80 years old with acute or convalescent COVID-19.

This clone was seen only a few times. The chain is built from TRBV7-3 and TRBJ2-3; TRBD2 matches 9 bases. The CDR3 loop spans 14 amino acids. From germline, CDR1 is SGHTA and CDR2 FQGTGA. With V trimmed by 6 bases and J by 8 bases, 9 bases remained unmatched. The CDR3 sequence is CASSSSSGEPTQYF. CDR3 nucleotide sequence: TGTGCCAGCAGTTCTTCTAGCGGGGAACCTACGCAGTATTTT.

The chain joins TRBV19 to TRBJ2-5, with D unresolved. The germline V gene has CDR1 LNHDA and CDR2 SQIVND (reference sequence). The CDR3 has 13 amino acids. V lost 1 base and J 2 bases, leaving 5 bases between the germline ends. CDR3 sequence reads: CASSIGLQETQYF. The DNA of the CDR3 is TGTGCCAGTAGTATAGGGCTTCAAGAGACCCAGTACTTC.

The chain has TRBV25-1 and TRBJ2-1, with TRBD2 matching over 10 bases. Looked up from germline, CDR1 is MGHDK and CDR2 is SYGVNS. Unmatched junction bases numbered 13, after V lost 3 bases and J lost 5 bases. The CDR3 spans 18 residues. Written as DNA, the CDR3 is TGTGCCAGCAGTGACCCAACGGCTAGCGGGAGATATCACAATGAGCAGTTCTTC. Protein sequence: CASSDPTASGRYHNEQFF.

This clone is a singleton in its sample. This rearrangement joins TRBV6-5 to TRBJ2-5, with no clear D. Germline-derived CDR1 and CDR2 are MNHEY and SVGAGI. Trimming left V 7 bases short and J 4 bases short, with 10 bases between. The CDR3 is made up of 12 amino acids. The CDR3 sequence: CASTDTRETQYF. In nucleotides, the CDR3 is TGTGCCAGCACCGATACTCGAGAGACCCAGTACTTC.

The chain has TRBV18 and TRBJ2-1; maybe TRBD2 (5 bases). Trimming shortened V by 2 bases and J by 1 base, and 15 bases separated the two germline ends. The CDR3 spans 17 residues. Per the germline V gene, CDR1 is KGHSH and CDR2 is LQKENI. The CDR3 DNA is TGTGCCAGCTCACCATCAATCGGGGAAGGGTCCTACAATGAGCAGTTCTTC. It yields the protein CASSPSIGEGSYNEQFF.

The chain has TRBV5-1 and TRBJ2-5, with 11 positions matching TRBD2. Trimming at V came to 0 bases and at J to 4 bases, leaving 5 bases not matched to a gene. This CDR3 spans 16 amino acids. CDR1 and CDR2 from the germline V gene are SGHRS and YFSETQ. The CDR3 loop reads CASSLVALAGGETQYF. CDR3 nucleotide sequence: TGCGCCAGCAGCTTGGTCGCCCTAGCGGGAGGAGAGACCCAGTACTTC.

The genes are TRBV6-2 or TRBV6-3 and TRBJ1-3; no clear D gene. The germline gives CDR1 MNHEY, CDR2 SVGEGT. The CDR3 contains 14 residues. V shed 6 bases and J shed 1 base, with 10 bases lying between them. The CDR3 region has the DNA TGTGCCAGCAGCGCCAGGCGATCTGGAAACACCATATATTTT. Protein: CASSARRSGNTIYF.

CDR3 in DNA: TGTGCCAGCAGCACTCAAACGGGACATAACACTGAAGCTTTCTTT. Protein sequence: CASSTQTGHNTEAFF. V gene TRBV7-8 combines with J gene TRBJ1-1, with D possibly being TRBD1 (6 bases). Between the trimmed V and J ends, which lost 5 bases and 2 bases, there was a span of 15 bases. The CDR3 runs to 15 residues. CDR1 and CDR2 (germline): SGHVS, FQNEAQ.

V is TRBV19 and J is TRBJ2-7; 8 bases agree with TRBD2. The germline V gene has CDR1 LNHDA and CDR2 SQIVND (reference sequence). J gave up 6 bases and V 10 bases, and 23 bases lay outside the gene matches. This CDR3 has 17 amino acids. Here the CDR3 DNA reads TGTGCCACCACGCCTGAACCTACGGGGGGGGTGGGAGTCGAGCAGTACTTC. It specifies CATTPEPTGGVGVEQYF.

This clone came up a few times. J is TRBJ2-1 and V is TRBV10-3, with 7 bases matching TRBD2. The CDR3 length is 16 residues. Germline CDR1 ENHRY, CDR2 SYGVKD. Trimming at V came to 0 bases and at J to 3 bases, leaving 5 bases not matched to a gene. The CDR3 reads CAISESPGGGYNEQFF. The CDR3 DNA reads TGTGCCATCAGTGAGTCGCCGGGGGGAGGCTACAATGAGCAGTTCTTC.

This clone was counted only a few times. The chain couples TRBV5-6 to TRBJ2-1, with a weak D call TRBD1 (8 bases). Germline-derived CDR1 and CDR2 are SGHDT and YYEEEE. This CDR3 has 14 residues. The ends were cut back, 7 bases at V and 5 bases at J, with 16 bases in the middle. The CDR3 protein is CASRRQGRDNEQFF. The CDR3 DNA reads as TGTGCCAGCCGACGACAGGGGAGGGACAATGAGCAGTTCTTC.

As concerns this clone: Other DNA sequences in this specimen translate into the identical CDR3. J is TRBJ1-2 and V is TRBV5-4; 9 bases are shared with TRBD1. Germline assignment: CDR1 SGHNT and CDR2 YYREEE (reference sequence). V trimming: 0 bases; J trimming: 0 bases; junction bases outside the gene matches: 0. The CDR3 loop spans 15 amino acids. The CDR3 DNA is TGTGCCAGCAGCTTGGGACAGGGGGCTAACTATGGCTACACCTTC. This sequence encodes CASSLGQGANYGYTF.

CDR3 protein: CASSFVGGLGNTIYF. In nucleotides, the CDR3 is TGTGCCAGCAGCTTCGTCGGGGGGTTGGGAAACACCATATATTTT. The gene calls are TRBV7-6 and TRBJ1-3, with D maybe TRBD1 (5 bases). The CDR3 extends over 15 amino acids. Looked up from germline, CDR1 is SGHVS and CDR2 is FNYEAQ. Trimming shortened V by 3 bases and J by 4 bases, and 13 bases separated the two germline ends.

This clone appeared a few times. The rearrangement joins TRBV11-3 to TRBJ2-1, with D perhaps TRBD2 (5 bases). The germline gives CDR1 SGHNT, CDR2 YENEEA. CDR3 length equals 17 residues. V was shortened by 2 bases and J by 6 bases, with 20 bases between the two germline ends. The CDR3 sequence is CASSLRSSLASANEQFF. For the CDR3, the DNA is TGTGCCAGCAGCTTAAGATCCTCCCTAGCATCGGCCAATGAGCAGTTCTTC.

V is TRBV30 and J is TRBJ2-3, with 9 positions matching TRBD1. This CDR3 is 13 amino acids long. J was trimmed by 10 bases and V by 4 bases; bases with no gene match: 9. CDR1 and CDR2 from the germline V gene are GTSNPN and SVGIG (reference sequence). CDR3 sequence reads: CAWTGTGRFAQYF. The CDR3 bases are TGTGCCTGGACCGGGACAGGGCGTTTTGCGCAGTATTTT.

The chain links TRBV3-1 (or the pseudogene TRBV3-2) to TRBJ1-6; 9 nucleotides line up with TRBD1. This CDR3 has 16 amino acids. Germline CDR1 and CDR2: LGHDT and YNNKEL (reference sequence). Trimming at V came to 1 base and at J to 9 bases, leaving 7 bases not matched to a gene. CDR3 protein: CASSQGQGGYGSPLHF. CDR3 DNA sequence: TGTGCCAGCAGCCAAGGACAGGGGGGATACGGTTCACCCCTCCACTTT.

The rearrangement uses TRBV2 and TRBJ2-2; 8 bases match TRBD1. The V segment lost 5 bases and the J segment 7 bases; nucleotides outside the gene matches: 9. Germline V gene data show CDR1 as SNHLY and CDR2 as FYNNEI. This CDR3 region has 15 residues. CDR3: CASSRTGSLFGELFF. Written as DNA, the CDR3 is TGTGCCAGCAGTCGGACAGGGAGCCTATTCGGGGAGCTGTTTTTT.

V is TRBV19 and J is TRBJ2-7; 8 positions agree with TRBD1. The CDR3 runs to 14 residues. Looked up from germline, CDR1 is LNHDA and CDR2 is SQIVND (reference sequence). V dropped 3 bases and J dropped 4; count of bases not matched to a gene: 5. This chain's CDR3 is CASSMRTGKYEQYF. The DNA for the CDR3 is TGTGCCAGTAGTATGCGGACAGGGAAGTACGAGCAGTACTTC.

The rearrangement links TRBV24-1 to TRBJ2-7; TRBD1 agrees at 7 bases. This CDR3 has 15 amino acids. After removal of 9 bases from V and 1 base from J, the junction contained 11 bases not matched to a gene. Germline V lookup: CDR1 KGHDR, CDR2 SFDVKD. The CDR3 reads CATGSGTASSYEQYF. The DNA of the CDR3 is TGTGCCACCGGATCCGGGACAGCCAGTTCCTACGAGCAGTACTTC.

This clone was detected only a few times. This chain uses TRBV19 with TRBJ2-7; weak D call: TRBD2 (5 bases). There are 14 residues in the CDR3. Per germline, CDR1 LNHDA and CDR2 SQIVND (reference sequence). Trimming removed 5 bases from V and 0 bases from J, with 11 bases in between. Here the CDR3 reads CASSLLSDSYEQYF. The CDR3 DNA follows: TGTGCCAGTAGTCTACTTAGCGACTCCTACGAGCAGTACTTC.

The rearrangement uses TRBV3-1 (or the pseudogene TRBV3-2) and TRBJ1-1, with 7 bases lining up with TRBD1. Unmatched junction bases numbered 5, after V lost 3 bases and J lost 4 bases. CDR1 LGHDT and CDR2 YNNKEL come from the germline V gene (reference sequence). The length of the CDR3 is 14 residues. CDR3 coding DNA: TGTGCCAGCAGCCACCTAGACAGGGTCACTGAAGCTTTCTTT. Translated, it gives CASSHLDRVTEAFF.

This chain connects TRBV5-8 to TRBJ2-7; 9 nucleotides agree with TRBD1. CDR1 and CDR2 (germline): SGHTS, YDEGEE. V lost 4 bases and J lost 3; bases outside the gene matches: 2. The CDR3 spans 13 residues. The CDR3: CASSRGQGYEQYF. CDR3 nucleotides: TGTGCCAGCAGCCGGGGACAGGGCTACGAGCAGTACTTC.

This rearrangement joins TRBV27 to TRBJ2-7; D uncertain. The CDR3 runs 16 residues. V dropped 3 bases and J dropped 1 base, with 16 bases sitting between them. In germline, CDR1 is MNHEY, CDR2 SMNVEV (reference sequence). The CDR3 region has the DNA TGTGCCAGCAGTTTTATGTCTTACCCTACTTCCTACGAGCAGTACTTC. Protein: CASSFMSYPTSYEQYF.

This chain joins TRBV6-5 and TRBJ2-1, with 9 bases aligning to TRBD2. V lost 6 bases and J lost 10; bases outside the gene matches: 7. CDR1 is MNHEY and CDR2 is SVGAGI in the germline V gene. This CDR3 is 13 amino acids long. The CDR3 DNA is TGTGCCAGCAGAGTAGCGGGAGCGTACGAGCAGTTCTTC. Translated: CASRVAGAYEQFF.

V is TRBV5-1 and J is TRBJ2-5; weak D call: TRBD2 (6 bases). Trimming removed 4 bases from V and 1 base from J, with 11 bases in between. The V gene's germline CDR1 is SGHRS and CDR2 YFSETQ. This CDR3 spans 14 amino acids. The CDR3 is CASSRGGSQETQYF. CDR3 nucleotides: TGCGCCAGCAGCAGAGGAGGGTCCCAAGAGACCCAGTACTTC.

V is TRBV30 and J is TRBJ1-3, with 8 bases that match TRBD1. Unmatched junction bases numbered 2, after V lost 2 bases and J lost 2 bases. Germline CDR1 GTSNPN, CDR2 SVGIG (reference sequence). The CDR3 sequence is 14 residues long. The CDR3 sequence is CAWSQGAAGNTIYF. The CDR3 DNA sequence: TGTGCCTGGAGTCAGGGGGCGGCTGGAAACACCATATATTTT.

In the case of this clone: In the same sample, other DNA sequences code for this CDR3. The genes are TRBV3-1 (or the pseudogene TRBV3-2) and TRBJ2-3, with 7 bases that match TRBD2. V shed 1 base, J shed 1 base, and the junction held 2 bases outside the gene matches. Germline-derived CDR1 and CDR2 are LGHDT and YNNKEL (reference sequence). The CDR3 has 15 amino acids. CDR3 loop: CASSQGLAGTDTQYF. CDR3 in DNA: TGTGCCAGCAGCCAAGGACTAGCTGGCACAGATACGCAGTATTTT.

The chain uses TRBV6-6 and TRBJ1-2; maybe TRBD1 (5 bases). The V and J ends lost 2 bases and 3 bases respectively, with 10 bases between them. Germline V lookup: CDR1 MNHNY, CDR2 SVGAGI (reference sequence). The CDR3 sequence is 14 residues long. The CDR3 protein is CASSYGLRDYGYTF. The CDR3 nucleotides read TGTGCCAGCAGTTACGGGCTCAGGGACTATGGCTACACCTTC.

This clone has just a few counts. The chain joins TRBV19 to TRBJ1-5, with 8 bases aligning to TRBD1. This CDR3 spans 17 amino acids. The germline V gene encodes CDR1 LNHDA and CDR2 SQIVND (reference sequence). V trimming: 10 bases; J trimming: 0 bases; junction bases outside the gene matches: 14. The CDR3, as DNA: TGTGCCACCCGGGGGTCCCGAGACAGGGGTAGCAATCAGCCCCAGCATTTT. This translates into CATRGSRDRGSNQPQHF.

This rearrangement joins TRBV7-2 to TRBJ2-7; 7 positions match TRBD2. The J segment lost 1 base and the V segment lost 4 bases, leaving 7 bases of the junction unmatched. This CDR3 is built from 15 residues. Per germline, CDR1 SGHTA and CDR2 FQGNSA. Here the CDR3 reads CASSWGGAGSYEQYF. The CDR3 DNA sequence: TGTGCCAGCAGCTGGGGGGGAGCGGGATCCTACGAGCAGTACTTC.

This chain connects TRBV21-1 to TRBJ2-1; the table's D call TRBD2 went unverified against the DNA. TRBV21-1 corresponds to a pseudogene. The CDR3 consists of 19 residues. CDR3 region: CASSKTRLVNNGNISEQFF. CDR3 in DNA: TGTGCCAGCAGCAAAACACGCCTAGTGAACAACGGGAACATTAGTGAGCAGTTCTTC.